Listed below are T cell receptor beta chains from one sample, sequenced in a study of blood T cell repertoires in COVID-19. Clones were sequenced by immunoSEQ multiplex PCR, and TCRdb holds only the in-frame ones, with some missing. This sample has about 46,000 clones, with about nine tenths found just once. Sequencing was performed on peripheral blood. All receptors derive from a human donor in a cohort sampled during active COVID-19. CDR3s include the opening cysteine and the closing phenylalanine or tryptophan. The D gene is left open where the match is weak. Clone size is stated in some rows and not others, as once, few, many or a class when expanded.

>TRBD2|TRBV9|-|TRBJ2-7
TGTGCCAGCAGCGGCCAGGGACTAGGTGGCAACGAGCAGTACTTC
CASSGQGLGGNEQYF
>TRBD1|TRBV10-3|-|TRBJ2-7
TGTGCCATCAGTGAGGACCGGGACAGGGGCTCCTACGAGCAGTACTTC
CAISEDRDRGSYEQYF
>-|TRBV10-3|-|TRBJ2-2
TGTGCTATTCACCGCGGAAATCAGAACACCGGGGAGCTGTTTTTT
CAIHRGNQNTGELFF
>-|TRBV27|-|TRBJ2-7
TGTGCCAGCAGTTTTGGAGCGCCCCCCCGAGAGCAGTACTTC
CASSFGAPPREQYF
>TRBD1|TRBV2|-|TRBJ2-1
TGTGCCAGCAAGGGACAGGGAAGGAATGAGCAGTTCTTC
CASKGQGRNEQFF
>-|TRBV20-1|medium-sized|TRBJ1-1
TGCAGTGCTAGGGCGGAAACTGAAGCTTTCTTT
CSARAETEAFF
>-|TRBV4-2|-|TRBJ1-2
TGTGCCAGCAGCCAAGACGCCGCCAGGGAAGGCTATGGCTACACCTTC
CASSQDAAREGYGYTF
>TRBD1|TRBV19|-|TRBJ2-4
TGTGCCAGTAGTCCTGGGACAGCTCGGAACATTCAGTACTTC
CASSPGTARNIQYF
>-|TRBV9|-|TRBJ1-4
TGTGCCAGCAGCTCAGGGGCTGTGGGTGAAAAACTGTTTTTT
CASSSGAVGEKLFF
>-|TRBV5-1|-|TRBJ2-5
TGCGCCAGCAGCTCGCAAGAGACCCAGTACTTC
CASSSQETQYF
>TRBD2|TRBV24-1|once|TRBJ2-5
TGTGCCACCAGTGACCGGACTAGAGGAGAGACCCAGTACTTC
CATSDRTRGETQYF
>-|TRBV3-1/TRBV3-2|-|TRBJ1-2
TGTGCCAGCAGCCAAGGAGTAAGTTATGGCTACACCTTC
CASSQGVSYGYTF
>-|TRBV27|-|TRBJ1-2
TGTGCCAGCAGCCCCTTGGGGGGGGGCTACACCTTC
CASSPLGGGYTF
>-|TRBV7-9|-|TRBJ2-7
TGTGCCAGCACCCGAGGCGCGGGCGAGCAGTACTTC
CASTRGAGEQYF
>TRBD2|TRBV5-6|once|TRBJ2-3
TGTGCCAGCAGCTCTAGCGGGAGGGCGAGCACAGATACGCAGTATTTT
CASSSSGRASTDTQYF
>TRBD2|TRBV7-6|once|TRBJ2-2
TGTGCCAGCAGCCAACGCGGGGGGCCCGAGAACGGGGAGCTGTTTTTT
CASSQRGGPENGELFF
>TRBD2|TRBV5-4|few|TRBJ2-7
TGTGCCAGCAGCTGGACCGGGACTAGCGACGAGCAGTACTTC
CASSWTGTSDEQYF
>-|TRBV27|-|TRBJ2-1
TGTGCCAGCACCCATGGAGGGGGGGCCAATGAGCAGTTCTTC
CASTHGGGANEQFF
>TRBD1|TRBV2|-|TRBJ2-7
TGTGCCAGCAGTGAAGGAAGAACAGGGGGCTCCTACGAGCAGTACTTC
CASSEGRTGGSYEQYF
>-|TRBV27|-|TRBJ2-2
TGTGCCAGCACCCAGGGGCGGTCGAACACCGGGGAGCTGTTTTTT
CASTQGRSNTGELFF
>TRBD2|TRBV4-3|-|TRBJ2-1
TGCGCCAGCAGCCAAGTTTTTAGCGGGGGGGCCGATGAGCAGTTCTTC
CASSQVFSGGADEQFF
>-|TRBV5-5|-|TRBJ2-5
TGTGCCAGCAGCTTGGGGGCAGGGGGGCGAGAGACCCAGTACTTC
CASSLGAGGRETQYF
>TRBD2|TRBV7-2|-|TRBJ2-7
TGTGCCAGCAGCTTATCAGGAGCGGGGGTAACCGAGCAGTACTTC
CASSLSGAGVTEQYF
>-|TRBV6-6|-|TRBJ1-2
TGTGCCAGCAGTCCGACAGGAGGCTACACCTTC
CASSPTGGYTF
>-|TRBV12-3/TRBV12-4|-|TRBJ2-1
TGTGCCAGCAGTTTTGTAGCGGCCAATGAGCAGTTCTTC
CASSFVAANEQFF
>TRBD2|TRBV6-5|-|TRBJ2-2
TGTGCCAGCAGTTACGAGGCGGGGGGATCCGGGGAGCTGTTTTTT
CASSYEAGGSGELFF
>TRBD2|TRBV7-6|-|TRBJ2-1
TGTGCCAGCAGCCCAGAAACGTCTAGCGGGGGGCTGGATGAGCAGTTCTTC
CASSPETSSGGLDEQFF
>-|TRBV6-4|-|TRBJ1-2
TGTGCCAGCAGGGGACTTCCCCTGGGAGTTTACTATGGCTACACCTTC
CASRGLPLGVYYGYTF
>-|TRBV5-1|-|TRBJ2-3
TGCGCCAGCAGCTTGGATCGGGATACGCAGTATTTT
CASSLDRDTQYF
>TRBD1|TRBV27|-|TRBJ2-1
TGTGCCAGCAGTTCACGACAGGGAAGGGCCTACAATGAGCAGTTCTTC
CASSSRQGRAYNEQFF
>-|TRBV7-2|-|TRBJ1-5
TGTGCCAGCGCCTTAGAAGGCGGATCTAGCAATCAGCCCCAGCATTTT
CASALEGGSSNQPQHF
>-|TRBV5-4|once|TRBJ1-2
TGTGCCAGCAGTTTCGCCGGGGAGAGTGGCTATGGCTACACCTTC
CASSFAGESGYGYTF
>-|TRBV7-9|-|TRBJ2-2
TGTGCCAGCAGTCCCGAGGGGGATGAAGAATTCGCGAACACCGGGGAGCTGTTTTTT
CASSPEGDEEFANTGELFF
>TRBD2|TRBV5-4|-|TRBJ2-1
TGTGCCAGCAGCCCGAAGTGGGGGGGAGGGAGCTACAATGAGCAGTTCTTC
CASSPKWGGGSYNEQFF
>-|TRBV24-1|-|TRBJ1-1
TGTGCCACCAGTGATTCCCCAGGGTCATGTGAAGCTTTCTTT
CATSDSPGSCEAFF
>TRBD1|TRBV2|-|TRBJ2-1
TGTGCCAGCAGGCCTTTGACAGGGGGCTTCTACAATGAGCAGTTCTTC
CASRPLTGGFYNEQFF
>-|TRBV30|once|TRBJ2-5
TGTGCCTGGACTATTGGGGGGGGCGAGACCCAGTACTTC
CAWTIGGGETQYF
>-|TRBV29-1|once|TRBJ1-2
TGCAGCGGATACACAGGGTTGGACTATGGCTACACCTTC
CSGYTGLDYGYTF
>-|TRBV2|-|TRBJ1-1
TGTGCCAGCACTCCCAGGGGAGGGGAGGGCACTGAAGCTTTCTTT
CASTPRGGEGTEAFF
>-|TRBV29-1|-|TRBJ1-3
TGCAGCGTTGTAGGGGCGAATCGAAACACCATATATTTT
CSVVGANRNTIYF
>-|TRBV6-2/TRBV6-3|-|TRBJ2-7
TGTGCCAGCAGTTTCACAGGGAACGAGCAGTACTTC
CASSFTGNEQYF
>TRBD1|TRBV19|-|TRBJ1-1
TGTGCCAGTAGTATTCAGGGGGCATGGACTGAAGCTTTCTTT
CASSIQGAWTEAFF
>TRBD2|TRBV9|-|TRBJ2-7
TGTGCCAGCAGCGTAGCGGCTAGCGGGGCCTCCTACGAGCAGTACTTC
CASSVAASGASYEQYF
>TRBD2|TRBV9|-|TRBJ2-7
TGTGCCAGCAGCGTGGCTAGCGGGGGCCCGACCTACGAGCAGTACTTC
CASSVASGGPTYEQYF